Listed here are 2 T cell receptor beta chains from one sample, sequenced in a study of blood T cell repertoires in COVID-19. Sequencing was performed with immunoSEQ multiplex PCR; in TCRdb, only in-frame clones are kept and a portion is missing. Found here are about 70,000 clones, about nine tenths of them singletons; the top ten hold 11%. The sample taken for sequencing was peripheral blood. All receptors derive from a woman aged 18-29 years with acute or convalescent COVID-19.

The chain uses TRBV10-3 and TRBJ2-2, with a possible D match to TRBD2 (5 bases). Trimming stripped 0 bases from V and 2 bases from J, with 10 bases between. Per the germline V gene, CDR1 is ENHRY and CDR2 is SYGVKD. This CDR3 region has 16 residues. CDR3 bases: TGTGCCATCAGTGAGTCGAGGACTTTCAACACCGGGGAGCTGTTTTTT. This gives the protein CAISESRTFNTGELFF.

This chain links TRBV7-9 with TRBJ2-1; TRBD1 is a possible D gene (7 bases). Germline CDR1 reads SEHNR; CDR2 reads FQNEAQ (reference sequence). With 5 bases removed from V and 8 bases from J, the gap between germline ends came to 16 bases. The CDR3 extends over 14 amino acids. The CDR3 reads CASSPAGQSHEQFF. CDR3 nucleotide sequence: TGTGCCAGCAGCCCTGCGGGACAGAGCCATGAGCAGTTCTTC.